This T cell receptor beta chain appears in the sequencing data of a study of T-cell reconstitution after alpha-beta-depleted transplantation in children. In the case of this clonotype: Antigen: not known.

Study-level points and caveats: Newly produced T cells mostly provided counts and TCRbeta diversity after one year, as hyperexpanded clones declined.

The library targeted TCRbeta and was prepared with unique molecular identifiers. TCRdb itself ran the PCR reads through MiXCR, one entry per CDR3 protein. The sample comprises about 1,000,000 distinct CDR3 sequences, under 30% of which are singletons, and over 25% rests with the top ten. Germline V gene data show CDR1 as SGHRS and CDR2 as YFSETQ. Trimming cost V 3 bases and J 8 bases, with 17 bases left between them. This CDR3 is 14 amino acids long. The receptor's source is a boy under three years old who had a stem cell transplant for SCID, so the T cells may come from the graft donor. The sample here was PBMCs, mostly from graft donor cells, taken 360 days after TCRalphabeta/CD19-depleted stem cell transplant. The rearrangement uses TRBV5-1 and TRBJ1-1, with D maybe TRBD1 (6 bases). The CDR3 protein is CASSSGDAGREAFF. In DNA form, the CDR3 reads TGCGCCAGCAGCTCAGGGGACGCCGGGAGGGAAGCTTTCTTT.